The clone carrying this TCR beta chain was seen once. Its antigen is not known. This sample is drawn from a study of shared clonotypes between healthy human individuals. TCRdb's copy holds only in-frame clones and misses some; the assay was immunoSEQ multiplex PCR. The sample holds approximately 2,000,000 clones; around 92% are singletons and the top ten take more than 0.35%. Subsets obtained from CD4+ cells comprised CD45RA+ naive and CD45RA-negative memory cells. Study conclusions and caveats: Several donors held about 4.5% of naive CD4 clonotypes in common. Compared with clonotypes that all four donors shared, non-shared clonotypes had lower generation probabilities.

The germline V and J ends were trimmed by 3 bases and 0 bases, with 9 bases remaining between them. The CDR3 totals 15 residues. Per germline, CDR1 LNHDA and CDR2 SQIVND (reference sequence). The genes are TRBV19 and TRBJ1-5; D is ambiguous. The specimen sequenced was naive CD4+ T cells from PBMCs. As for subset: CD45RA+ positively selected. The source is a man aged 18 to 29 in good health. Some clones in this sample may be carry-over from other donors' samples. The CDR3 protein is CASSIFWDSNQPQHF. The CDR3 DNA sequence: TGTGCCAGTAGTATTTTTTGGGATAGCAATCAGCCCCAGCATTTT.